Following are 4 T cell receptor beta chains from one sample sequenced in a study of OX40 agonist ivuxolimab in advanced cancers. Libraries were prepared by immunoSEQ multiplex PCR; TCRdb keeps only in-frame clonotypes and omits some of them. Here the sample spans about 48,000 clones, about nine tenths being singletons. The input for sequencing was CD4+ or CD8+ T cells sorted from blood, taken in a trial of the OX40 agonist ivuxolimab. The receptors originated from an adult with an advanced solid tumor such as melanoma, head and neck, liver or kidney cancer.

The chain carries TRBV5-1 and TRBJ2-2, with 9 bases aligning to TRBD1. The CDR3 has 16 amino acids. Per the germline V gene, CDR1 is SGHRS and CDR2 is YFSETQ. V dropped 1 base and J dropped 5; count of bases not matched to a gene: 6. Here the CDR3 DNA reads TGCGCCAGCAGCTTGAGGGCGGACAGGGGAACCGGGGAGCTGTTTTTT. It yields the protein CASSLRADRGTGELFF.

Remarks on this clone: The sample holds other DNA sequences that translate to the same CDR3. The chain links TRBV2 to TRBJ1-4, with 10 bases aligning to TRBD1. This CDR3 has 15 residues. The germline V gene has CDR1 SNHLY and CDR2 FYNNEI. The J segment lost 7 bases and the V segment lost 6 bases, leaving 8 bases of the junction unmatched. The CDR3 nucleotides read TGTGCCAGCAGCGGTACGACAGGGGGCATTGAAAAACTGTTTTTT. It encodes CASSGTTGGIEKLFF.

This chain links TRBV15 with TRBJ1-1; no firm D call. Trimming took off 3 bases at V and 2 bases at J, with 10 bases between the two ends. The CDR3 extends over 14 amino acids. The V gene's germline CDR1 is LNHNV and CDR2 YYDKDF (reference sequence). The CDR3 coding sequence is TGTGCCACCAGCAGGCCCCAGGTCAACACTGAAGCTTTCTTT. Translation gives CATSRPQVNTEAFF.

The chain combines TRBV7-9 with TRBJ2-7; D might be TRBD1 (7 bases). Germline V gives CDR1 SEHNR, CDR2 FQNEAQ (reference sequence). V lost 5 bases, J lost 2 bases, and 13 bases lay in between. The CDR3 runs to 14 residues. The chain's CDR3 is CASSAGGGPYEQYF. CDR3 bases: TGTGCCAGCAGCGCAGGAGGGGGCCCCTACGAGCAGTACTTC. The entire variable domain, with the rest obtained from reference TRBV7-9 and TRBJ2-7, is as follows: DTGVSQNPRHKITKRGQNVTFRCDPISEHNRLYWYRQTLGQGPEFLTYFQNEAQLEKSRLLSDRFSAERPKGSFSTLEIQRTEQGDSAMYLCASSAGGGPYEQYFGPGTRLTVT.